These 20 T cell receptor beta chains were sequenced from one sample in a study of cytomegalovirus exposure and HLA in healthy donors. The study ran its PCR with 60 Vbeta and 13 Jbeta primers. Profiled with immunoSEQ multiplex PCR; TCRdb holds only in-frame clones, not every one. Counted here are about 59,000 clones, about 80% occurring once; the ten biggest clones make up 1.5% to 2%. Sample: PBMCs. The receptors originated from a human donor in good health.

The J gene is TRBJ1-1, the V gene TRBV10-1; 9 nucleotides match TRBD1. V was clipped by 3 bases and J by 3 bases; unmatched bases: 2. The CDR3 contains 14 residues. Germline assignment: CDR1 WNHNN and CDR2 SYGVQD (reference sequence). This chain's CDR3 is CASSERQGDTEAFF. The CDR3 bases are TGCGCCAGCAGTGAAAGACAGGGGGACACTGAAGCTTTCTTT.

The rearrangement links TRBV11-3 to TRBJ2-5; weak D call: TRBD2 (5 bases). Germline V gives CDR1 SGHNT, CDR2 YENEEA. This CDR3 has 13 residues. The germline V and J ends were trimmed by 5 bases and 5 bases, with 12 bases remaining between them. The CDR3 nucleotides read TGTGCCAGCAGCCGGGATATCGGGGAGACCCAGTACTTC. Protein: CASSRDIGETQYF. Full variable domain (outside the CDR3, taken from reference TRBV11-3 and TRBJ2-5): EAGVVQSPRYKIIEKKQPVAFWCNPISGHNTLYWYLQNLGQGPELLIRYENEEAVDDSQLPKDRFSAERLKGVDSTLKIQPAELGDSAVYLCASSRDIGETQYFGPGTRLLVL.

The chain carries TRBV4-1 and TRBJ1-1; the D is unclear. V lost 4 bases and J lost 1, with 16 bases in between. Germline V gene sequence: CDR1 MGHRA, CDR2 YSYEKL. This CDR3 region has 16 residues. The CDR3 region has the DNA TGCGCCAGCAGCCCAGGATATTCCGACAAGAACACTGAAGCTTTCTTT. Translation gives CASSPGYSDKNTEAFF.

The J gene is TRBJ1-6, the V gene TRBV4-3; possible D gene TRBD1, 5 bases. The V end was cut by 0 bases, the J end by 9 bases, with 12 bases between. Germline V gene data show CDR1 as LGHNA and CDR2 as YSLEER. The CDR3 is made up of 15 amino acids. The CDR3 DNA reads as TGCGCCAGCAGCCAAGAATGGCAGGGTTTTTCACCCCTCCACTTT. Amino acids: CASSQEWQGFSPLHF.

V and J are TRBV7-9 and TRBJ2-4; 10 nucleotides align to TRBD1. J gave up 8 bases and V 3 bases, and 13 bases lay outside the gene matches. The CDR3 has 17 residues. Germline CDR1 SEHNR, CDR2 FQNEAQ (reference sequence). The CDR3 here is CASSFPRQGADGDIQYF. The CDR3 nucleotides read TGTGCCAGCAGCTTCCCCCGACAGGGGGCGGATGGGGACATTCAGTACTTC.

The CDR3 nucleotides read TGCGCCAGCAGTGAGTCGTTTGCGGAGACTAGCACAGATACGCAGTATTTT. It encodes CASSESFAETSTDTQYF. The chain couples TRBV10-1 to TRBJ2-3; D remains unclear. Germline-derived CDR1 and CDR2 are WNHNN and SYGVQD (reference sequence). Deletions cut 0 bases from V and 0 bases from J, with 13 bases between. The CDR3 loop spans 17 amino acids.

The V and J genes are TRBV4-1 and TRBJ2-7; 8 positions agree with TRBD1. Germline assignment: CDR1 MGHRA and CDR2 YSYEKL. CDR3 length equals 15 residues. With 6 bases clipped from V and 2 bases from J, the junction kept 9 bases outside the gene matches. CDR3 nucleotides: TGCGCCAGCAGTCGACAGGGGTTTGGCACCTACGAGCAGTACTTC. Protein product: CASSRQGFGTYEQYF.

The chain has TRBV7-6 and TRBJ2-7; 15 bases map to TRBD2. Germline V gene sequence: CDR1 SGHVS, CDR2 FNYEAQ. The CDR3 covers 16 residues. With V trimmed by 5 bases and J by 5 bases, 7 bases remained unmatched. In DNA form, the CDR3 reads TGTGCCAGCAGCCCTGGACTAGCGGGAGGGCCCCACGAGCAGTACTTC. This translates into CASSPGLAGGPHEQYF.

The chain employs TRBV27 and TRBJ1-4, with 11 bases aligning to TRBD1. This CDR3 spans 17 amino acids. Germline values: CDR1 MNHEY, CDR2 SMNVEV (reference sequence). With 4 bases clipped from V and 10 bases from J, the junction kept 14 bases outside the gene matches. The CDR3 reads CASSSGNWDRGVGKLFF. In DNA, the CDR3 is TGTGCCAGCAGTTCGGGGAATTGGGACAGGGGGGTTGGAAAACTGTTTTTT.

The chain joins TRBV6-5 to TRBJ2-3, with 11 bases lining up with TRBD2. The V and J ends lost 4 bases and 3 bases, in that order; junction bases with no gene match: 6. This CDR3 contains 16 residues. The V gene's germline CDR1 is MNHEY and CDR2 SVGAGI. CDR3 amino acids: CASSSPSGGKTDTQYF. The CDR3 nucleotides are TGTGCCAGCAGTTCCCCTAGCGGGGGGAAGACAGATACGCAGTATTTT.

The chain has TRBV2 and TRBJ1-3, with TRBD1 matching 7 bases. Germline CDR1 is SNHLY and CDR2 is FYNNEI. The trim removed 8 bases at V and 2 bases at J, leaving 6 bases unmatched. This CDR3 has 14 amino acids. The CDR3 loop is CASEDRAAGNTIYF. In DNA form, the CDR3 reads TGTGCCAGCGAAGACAGGGCGGCTGGAAACACCATATATTTT.

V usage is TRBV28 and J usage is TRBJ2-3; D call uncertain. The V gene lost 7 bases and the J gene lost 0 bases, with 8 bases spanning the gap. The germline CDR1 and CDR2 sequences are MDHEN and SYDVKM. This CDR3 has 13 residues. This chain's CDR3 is CASTSGSTDTQYF. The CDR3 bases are TGTGCCAGCACCTCCGGTAGCACAGATACGCAGTATTTT.

This chain's CDR3 is CASSFTTGLNQPQHF. In nucleotides, the CDR3 is TGTGCCAGCAGTTTCACGACAGGGCTAAATCAGCCCCAGCATTTT. The rearrangement uses TRBV6-5 and TRBJ1-5; 7 bases are a match to TRBD1. Trimming at V came to 4 bases and at J to 4 bases, leaving 7 bases not matched to a gene. CDR1 and CDR2 from the germline V gene are MNHEY and SVGAGI. The CDR3 is 15 amino acids.

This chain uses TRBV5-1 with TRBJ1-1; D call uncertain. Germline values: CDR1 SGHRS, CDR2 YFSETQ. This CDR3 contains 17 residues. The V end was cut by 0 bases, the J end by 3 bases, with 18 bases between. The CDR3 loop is CASSLAGGWRADTEAFF. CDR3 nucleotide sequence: TGCGCCAGCAGCTTGGCCGGCGGTTGGAGGGCGGACACTGAAGCTTTCTTT.

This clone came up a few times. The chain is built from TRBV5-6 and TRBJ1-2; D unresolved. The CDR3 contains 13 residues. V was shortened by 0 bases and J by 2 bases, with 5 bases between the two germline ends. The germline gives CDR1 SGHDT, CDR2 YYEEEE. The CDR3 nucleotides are TGTGCCAGCAGCTTGGACGGGAACTATGGCTACACCTTC. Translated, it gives CASSLDGNYGYTF.

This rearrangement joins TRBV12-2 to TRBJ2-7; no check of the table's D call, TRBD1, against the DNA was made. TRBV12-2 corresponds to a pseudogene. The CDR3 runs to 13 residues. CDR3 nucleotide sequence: TGTGCAAGTCGTTCGCGACAGCACTACGAGCAGTACTTC. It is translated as CASRSRQHYEQYF.

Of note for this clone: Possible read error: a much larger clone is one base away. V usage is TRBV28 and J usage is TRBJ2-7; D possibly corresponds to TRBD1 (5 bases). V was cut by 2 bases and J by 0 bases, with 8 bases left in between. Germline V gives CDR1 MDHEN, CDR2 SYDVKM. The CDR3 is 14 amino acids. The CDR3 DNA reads TGTGCCAGCAGTTTAATAGGGGACTCCTACGAGCAGTACTTC. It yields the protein CASSLIGDSYEQYF.

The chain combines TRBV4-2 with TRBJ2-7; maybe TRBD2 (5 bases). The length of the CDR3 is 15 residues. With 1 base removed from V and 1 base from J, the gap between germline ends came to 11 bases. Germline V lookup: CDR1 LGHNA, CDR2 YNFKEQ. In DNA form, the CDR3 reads TGTGCCAGCAGCCAAGTACGGGATCCTTCCTACGAGCAGTACTTC. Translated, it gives CASSQVRDPSYEQYF.

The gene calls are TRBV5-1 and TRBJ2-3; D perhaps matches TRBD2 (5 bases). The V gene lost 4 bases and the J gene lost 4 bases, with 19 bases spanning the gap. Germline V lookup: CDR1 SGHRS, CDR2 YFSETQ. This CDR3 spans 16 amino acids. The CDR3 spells CASSPDSGAEADTQYF. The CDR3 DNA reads TGCGCCAGCAGCCCGGACTCGGGCGCGGAGGCAGATACGCAGTATTTT.

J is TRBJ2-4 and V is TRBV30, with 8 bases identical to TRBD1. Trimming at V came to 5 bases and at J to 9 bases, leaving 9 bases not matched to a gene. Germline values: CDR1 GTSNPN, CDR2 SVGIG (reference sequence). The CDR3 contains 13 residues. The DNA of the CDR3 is TGTGCCTGGGCATTAGGACAGGGTGGCATTCAGTACTTC. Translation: CAWALGQGGIQYF.